This T cell receptor beta chain is from a study of blood T cell repertoires in COVID-19. Overall study context: Samples of COVID-19 (acute and convalescent) were obtained from the United States, Italy and Spain. T cells, B-cell-depleted T cells, or PBMCs supplied cDNA or gDNA.

V lost 4 bases and J lost 2; bases outside the gene matches: 4. Germline V lookup: CDR1 MNHEY, CDR2 SVGAGI. The CDR3 runs to 15 residues. Study processing details: Amplified reference gene primers provided the basis for estimating nucleated cell counts. Using immunoSEQ multiplex PCR, the repertoire was profiled, and TCRdb retains in-frame clones only, with some absent. The V and J calls and clone size come from that table; D and trimming were worked out from the DNA. The sample consists of about 110,000 clones, about 88% of them appearing once. A single count supports this clone. This TCR derives from a human donor in a cohort sampled during active COVID-19. The chain employs TRBV6-5 and TRBJ2-1, with TRBD2 identical over 8 bases. Sequenced sample: peripheral blood. This chain's CDR3 is CASSLTSGPYNEQFF. The CDR3 bases are TGTGCCAGCAGTTTAACTAGCGGACCCTACAATGAGCAGTTCTTC.